The rows below give T cell receptor beta chains drawn from one sample of a study of blood T cell repertoires in COVID-19. Clones were read by immunoSEQ multiplex PCR, and TCRdb kept only the in-frame ones, dropping some. This sample carries around 300,000 clones, about nine tenths of them seen once, and the ten largest clones take around 3%. Sequencing was carried out using peripheral blood. These receptor sequences come from a woman aged 25 to 39 with active or convalescent COVID-19. Each CDR3 is given with its conserved first and last residue. D genes are given only for firm matches. Rows may omit the clone size; those that give it use once, few, many or a size class.

abundance,j_gene,v_gene,d_gene,CDR3aa,CDR3nt
-,TRBJ1-3,TRBV29-1,TRBD1,CSVEGQTYSGNTIYF,TGCAGCGTCGAGGGACAGACCTACTCTGGAAACACCATATATTTT
once,TRBJ2-1,TRBV7-8,-,CASSLPGPLLNEQFF,TGTGCCAGCAGCTTACCGGGTCCCCTGCTGAATGAGCAGTTCTTC
once,TRBJ2-7,TRBV6-2/TRBV6-3,-,CASSYSRQPYEQYF,TGTGCCAGCAGTTACTCGCGACAGCCCTACGAGCAGTACTTC
-,TRBJ1-4,TRBV18,-,CASSPGFATNEKLFF,TGTGCCAGCTCACCCGGGTTTGCAACTAATGAAAAACTGTTTTTT
-,TRBJ1-4,TRBV4-1,TRBD1,CASSYTGGNEKLFF,TGCGCCAGCAGCTATACAGGGGGGAATGAAAAACTGTTTTTT
once,TRBJ2-5,TRBV2,TRBD1,CASKKAGGETQYF,TGTGCCAGCAAGAAAGCAGGGGGAGAGACCCAGTACTTC
-,TRBJ2-2,TRBV7-2,TRBD2,CASSPLAGGGPGELFF,TGTGCCAGCAGCCCCTTAGCGGGGGGGGGCCCCGGGGAGCTGTTTTTT
-,TRBJ1-6,TRBV19,TRBD1,CASRNRGSPLHF,TGTGCCAGTAGGAACAGGGGTTCACCCCTCCACTTT
few,TRBJ1-5,TRBV30,TRBD1,CAWEPGQGSNQPQHF,TGTGCCTGGGAACCGGGACAGGGGAGCAATCAGCCCCAGCATTTT
-,TRBJ2-3,TRBV18,TRBD2,CASSPRKKASGITDTQYF,TGTGCCAGCTCACCACGGAAAAAAGCTAGCGGGATCACAGATACGCAGTATTTT
few,TRBJ1-4,TRBV28,-,CASSLRNQGWVFF,TGTGCCAGCAGTTTGAGGAACCAAGGATGGGTGTTTTTT
-,TRBJ1-1,TRBV29-1,-,CSVPEGNTEAFF,TGCAGCGTCCCAGAGGGGAACACTGAAGCTTTCTTT
few,TRBJ1-1,TRBV5-1,-,CASSRGAGDVNEAFF,TGCGCCAGCAGCCGTGGGGCAGGGGATGTGAATGAAGCTTTCTTT
-,TRBJ1-1,TRBV7-2,-,CASSLGPIGGRTEAFF,TGTGCCAGCAGCTTGGGGCCCATTGGGGGCCGCACTGAAGCTTTCTTT
-,TRBJ1-6,TRBV9,-,CASASANSPLHF,TGTGCCAGCGCCAGCGCTAATTCACCCCTCCACTTT
once,TRBJ2-7,TRBV15,TRBD1,CATSRDTGTVYEQYF,TGTGCCACCAGCAGAGATACCGGGACAGTCTACGAGCAGTACTTC
-,TRBJ1-5,TRBV6-1,-,CASSARGRAGSNQPQHF,TGTGCCAGCAGTGCCAGAGGGAGGGCGGGTAGCAATCAGCCCCAGCATTTT
-,TRBJ2-1,TRBV5-4,-,CASSSDNEQFF,TGTGCCAGCAGCTCGGACAATGAGCAGTTCTTC
-,TRBJ2-7,TRBV7-2,-,CASSPSGSDEQYF,TGTGCCAGCAGCCCCTCAGGGTCCGACGAGCAGTACTTC
-,TRBJ2-2,TRBV4-3,TRBD1,CASSQDLSGGNTGELFF,TGCGCCAGCAGCCAAGATCTATCAGGGGGGAACACCGGGGAGCTGTTTTTT
-,TRBJ2-3,TRBV28,TRBD2,CASGLRGGRTQYF,TGTGCCAGCGGACTACGGGGAGGGCGTACGCAGTATTTT
-,TRBJ2-6,TRBV4-3,TRBD2,CASSPDTGGSGANVLTF,TGCGCCAGCAGCCCAGACACGGGGGGCTCTGGGGCCAACGTCCTGACTTTC
-,TRBJ1-2,TRBV6-5,-,CASGGRARYGYTF,TGTGCCAGCGGAGGTAGGGCCCGCTATGGCTACACCTTC
-,TRBJ2-5,TRBV7-2,-,CASSSAWAGETQYF,TGTGCCAGCAGCTCCGCATGGGCGGGAGAGACCCAGTACTTC
-,TRBJ1-5,TRBV19,-,CASSLTVNQPQHF,TGTGCCAGTAGTCTAACAGTGAATCAGCCCCAGCATTTT
-,TRBJ1-1,TRBV5-1,-,CASSLPTGRGNTEAFF,TGCGCCAGCAGCTTGCCCACGGGTCGGGGGAACACTGAAGCTTTCTTT
-,TRBJ2-3,TRBV29-1,-,CSVEPGAVTDTQYF,TGCAGCGTTGAACCGGGAGCGGTAACAGATACGCAGTATTTT
-,TRBJ2-3,TRBV5-6,-,CASSLGGPSTDTQYF,TGTGCCAGCAGCTTGGGTGGCCCTTCCACAGATACGCAGTATTTT